The rows below give T cell receptor beta chains drawn from one sample of a study of PD-1 blockade in mismatch repair-deficient tumors. Profiling relied on immunoSEQ multiplex PCR, and the TCRdb table lists in-frame clones only, not all of them. The sample includes tens of thousands of clones, approximately 82% of them seen just once. The sample was peripheral blood, taken 2 weeks after starting pembrolizumab. The receptors shown here come from an adult with mismatch repair-deficient cancer. The CDR3 runs from the conserved cysteine through the conserved F or W. The D gene is left open where the match is weak. Part of the rows lack a size; the others show once, few, many or a class for expanded clones.

NA,TRBD1,TRBJ1-4,TRBV30,TGTGCCCTGAAAACAGGGGTCGGTGAAAAACTGTTTTTT,CALKTGVGEKLFF
NA,NA,TRBJ2-7,TRBV2,TGTGCCAGCAGTGAAGTGGGGCACGAGCAGTACTTC,CASSEVGHEQYF
NA,NA,TRBJ2-3,TRBV15,TGTGCCACCAGCAGAGGAAATAGCGGCACAGATACGCAGTATTTT,CATSRGNSGTDTQYF
once,TRBD1,TRBJ2-2,TRBV6-1,TGTGCCAGCAGTGCATCAGACAGGGTGTTCTCAACCGGGGAGCTGTTTTTT,CASSASDRVFSTGELFF
NA,NA,TRBJ2-2,TRBV5-8,TGTGCCAGCAGCTTTTGGGGGACGGACACCGGGGAGCTGTTTTTT,CASSFWGTDTGELFF
NA,NA,TRBJ1-2,TRBV6-1,TGTGCCAGCAGGGGAGGGGGCTATGGCTACACCTTC,CASRGGGYGYTF
once,TRBD1,TRBJ1-1,TRBV7-9,TGTGCCAGCAGCGTCGGACAGGGGGCTGGGGTCACTGAAGCTTTCTTT,CASSVGQGAGVTEAFF
NA,NA,TRBJ2-1,TRBV18,TGTGCCAGCTCACCATTTCAGAGTGAGCAGTTCTTC,CASSPFQSEQFF
few,TRBD2,TRBJ2-7,TRBV10-1,TGCGCCAGCAGTGAGTCGTTACTAGCGGAACAGTACTTC,CASSESLLAEQYF
NA,TRBD1,TRBJ2-1,TRBV15,TGTGCCACCAGCAGAGTACTGAGCAGGGGGAATCATGAGCAGTTCTTC,CATSRVLSRGNHEQFF
NA,TRBD2,TRBJ2-1,TRBV2,TGTGCCAGCACTAGCGGGGGCCCCGGTGAGCAGTTCTTC,CASTSGGPGEQFF
once,NA,TRBJ1-5,TRBV25-1,TGTGCCAGCAGTCCTGGGGGGGCGAGTCAGCCCCAGCATTTT,CASSPGGASQPQHF
NA,TRBD1,TRBJ2-5,TRBV19,TGTGCCAGTAGTATAGGTTACAGGGGGCAAGAGACCCAGTACTTC,CASSIGYRGQETQYF
NA,NA,TRBJ1-2,TRBV7-2,TGTGCCAGCAGCCACGTGTCTGGGACTGCTAACTATGGCTACACCTTC,CASSHVSGTANYGYTF
NA,NA,TRBJ1-1,TRBV5-1,TGCGCCAGCAGCTTAATACCGGGACTCAACACTGAAGCTTTCTTT,CASSLIPGLNTEAFF
NA,TRBD1,TRBJ2-1,TRBV7-2,TGTGCCAGCAGCGAGCGGACAGGGGGGTACAATGAGCAGTTCTTC,CASSERTGGYNEQFF
NA,TRBD1,TRBJ2-2,TRBV13,TGTGCCAGCAGCACAGACAGGGCGGCGGGGGAGCTGTTTTTT,CASSTDRAAGELFF
NA,TRBD1,TRBJ1-2,TRBV4-2,TGTGCCAGCAGCCAAGAAGTAGGCCAGGGGGTTTTTGGCTACACCTTC,CASSQEVGQGVFGYTF
NA,NA,TRBJ1-3,TRBV5-1,TGCGCCAGCAGTCCGGGGGACGGAAACACCATATATTTT,CASSPGDGNTIYF
NA,NA,TRBJ2-1,TRBV6-4,TGTGCCAGCAGTCCCGGGGCCTACAATGAGCAGTTCTTC,CASSPGAYNEQFF
NA,NA,TRBJ1-2,TRBV5-6,TGTGCCAGCATCGACGGTCGTAGCTACACCTTC,CASIDGRSYTF
few,TRBD1,TRBJ2-5,TRBV7-2,TGTGCCAGCAGCGTCGGACAGGGACAAGAGACCCAGTACTTC,CASSVGQGQETQYF
NA,TRBD1,TRBJ1-2,TRBV19,TGTGCCAGTAGTTTCGGACAGGGTGGAAACTATGGCTACACCTTC,CASSFGQGGNYGYTF
once,TRBD2,TRBJ2-5,TRBV25-1,TGTGCCAGCAGTGAAGTGGGACTAGCGGAACAAGAGACCCAGTACTTC,CASSEVGLAEQETQYF
few,NA,TRBJ2-2,TRBV7-9,TGTGCCAGCAGCTTACGGGAGACGAACACCGGGGAGCTGTTTTTT,CASSLRETNTGELFF
once,TRBD1,TRBJ2-1,TRBV11-1,TGTGCCAGCAGCTCGAGAGACAGGGGACTCGGTGAGCAGTTCTTC,CASSSRDRGLGEQFF
NA,NA,TRBJ2-5,TRBV5-1,TGCGCCAGCAGCCCGCGGGACGGAGAGACCCAGTACTTC,CASSPRDGETQYF
NA,TRBD1,TRBJ2-7,TRBV2,TGTGCCAGCAGTGGTGGGACAGGCGGTGAGCAGTACTTC,CASSGGTGGEQYF
once,TRBD1,TRBJ2-7,TRBV7-2,TGTGCCAGCAGCTTAGTAGGGACAGTCAACGAGCAGTACTTC,CASSLVGTVNEQYF
NA,NA,TRBJ1-5,TRBV7-2,TGTGCCAGCACCTCCTATAGCAATCAGCCCCAGCATTTT,CASTSYSNQPQHF
few,NA,TRBJ2-7,TRBV6-6,TGTGCCAGCAGTCAGCAACTCCGGGCCACAAATGACGAGCAGTACTTC,CASSQQLRATNDEQYF
NA,TRBD2,TRBJ2-1,TRBV7-6,TGTGCCAGCAGCTCAGTAGCGGGAGCTGAGCAGTTCTTC,CASSSVAGAEQFF
few,NA,TRBJ1-2,TRBV6-1,TGTGCCAGCAGTGAAGTCTTGGGTGAGGATGGCTACACCTTC,CASSEVLGEDGYTF
NA,NA,TRBJ1-2,TRBV9,TGTGCCAGCAGCGTAGACGGTAACTATGGCTACACCTTC,CASSVDGNYGYTF
NA,NA,TRBJ2-3,TRBV25-1,TGTGCCAGCAGTGAATCGGCGGGGTATCGCACAGATACGCAGTATTTT,CASSESAGYRTDTQYF
NA,NA,TRBJ1-5,TRBV19,TGTGCCAGTAGTACCAGAACGGCGGGGAACCAGCCCCAGCATTTT,CASSTRTAGNQPQHF
few,NA,TRBJ1-5,TRBV7-8,TGTGCCAGCAGCTTAGGGGGACGGAACGAGCAGCCCCAGCATTTT,CASSLGGRNEQPQHF
NA,TRBD1,TRBJ2-5,TRBV5-4,TGTGCCAGCAGCTTGCCAGGGGGCGAGAAGACCCAGTACTTC,CASSLPGGEKTQYF
once,NA,TRBJ2-7,TRBV5-6,TGTGCCAGCAGCTTTATGCAGGGGTCACCCTACGAGCAGTACTTC,CASSFMQGSPYEQYF
NA,NA,TRBJ2-7,TRBV7-3,TGTGCCAGCAGCAAAAACTCCCCGGGCACCTACGAGCAGTACTTC,CASSKNSPGTYEQYF
once,TRBD1,TRBJ1-4,TRBV9,TGTGCCAGCAGCGCGACAGGGGGACTGGCAACTAATGAAAAACTGTTTTTT,CASSATGGLATNEKLFF
once,NA,TRBJ2-3,TRBV29-1,TGCAGCGTCCGCAAAGGGGCGGATACGCAGTATTTT,CSVRKGADTQYF
NA,TRBD1,TRBJ1-5,TRBV4-1,TGCGCCAGCAGCCAAGAGGCCGGGACAGGGTTTCAGCCCCAGCATTTT,CASSQEAGTGFQPQHF
NA,TRBD1,TRBJ2-1,TRBV14,TGTGCCAGCAGCCAAACCAGACAGGGAAGGACCTACAATGAGCAGTTCTTC,CASSQTRQGRTYNEQFF
NA,NA,TRBJ2-7,TRBV6-5,TGTGCCAGCAGTTACTCGTCGGGGCTTCCCCACGAGCAGTACTTC,CASSYSSGLPHEQYF
NA,NA,TRBJ2-1,TRBV4-1,TGCGCCAGCAGCCGAATTAGCGATGAGCAGTTCTTC,CASSRISDEQFF
NA,TRBD2,TRBJ2-7,TRBV2,TGTGCCGGTCGAAAAGAGATAGCGGGCGAGCAGTACTTC,CAGRKEIAGEQYF
NA,NA,TRBJ1-1,TRBV4-1,TGCGCCAGCAGCCACCTAGGGGGTGAAGCTTTCTTT,CASSHLGGEAFF
medium-sized,TRBD1,TRBJ2-3,TRBV9,TGTGCCAGCAGCGCCACCGGGACAGACACAGATACGCAGTATTTT,CASSATGTDTDTQYF
once,NA,TRBJ2-3,TRBV19,TGTGCCAGTAGTATTAGCTGGACTAGCACAGATACGCAGTATTTT,CASSISWTSTDTQYF
NA,TRBD2,TRBJ2-1,TRBV6-4,TGTGCCAGCAGTGAACGGGAGGGAGAATACAATGAGCAGTTCTTC,CASSEREGEYNEQFF